This T cell receptor (beta chain) was captured by sequencing in a study of T cell responses to AZD1222 COVID-19 vaccine (dated by TCRdb to about 2021). With respect to the entire study: TCR sequencing was performed for approximately 240 trial participants, of whom around 200 were given two doses of AZD1222 and around 26 were given two doses of MenACWY control vaccine. Trial participants were enrolled by age into subgroups of 18-55, 56-69 and 70-plus years, and around 150, 28 and 57 TCR-sequenced participants, respectively, were included in these subgroups. Study-level results and caveats: Most participants were white British and females outnumbered males, and the authors suggested that clonal diversity may have been underestimated. After two AZD1222 doses, both the breadth and the depth of spike-specific TCRs were significantly higher than at day 0 and than in MenACWY recipients. The 56-69-year group was small, and its depth increase did not reach significance, likely because of low power. Conclusions about previously exposed vaccinees were limited because only 6 or 7 AZD1222 recipients were SARS-CoV-2 seropositive at baseline. Reportedly, almost half of the unique spike-specific TCRs recognized epitopes lying outside the regions that are mutated in the B.1.351 and B.1.1.7 variants. Vaccine-associated CD4 TCRs spanned the whole spike protein, with dominant responses in regions 160-218 and 743-854. Because no day 14 peak-response samples were available, repertoires were characterized only after the peak T cell response.

Remarks on this clone: No antigen is known for it. Base quality data are lacking; no much larger clone is found one base away.

The CDR3 regions of human TCRbeta chains were subjected to immunosequencing. In the source study's methods: TCRs in the repertoires were matched against a reference library of SARS-CoV-2-specific TCRs that had been generated with the MIRA antigen-specificity platform. Breadth was defined as the fraction of unique TCRs that were SARS-CoV-2-associated. Depth was defined as the fraction of total T cells that were SARS-CoV-2-associated. Using the MIRA data, every spike-specific TCR was mapped to the spike region that the TCR reacted to and assigned to either a CD4 or a CD8 class. Log10-transformed breadth and depth values were compared by one-way ANOVA with Sidak's multiple comparisons tests. The source is immuneACCESS, and TCRdb retained only in-frame sequences with V and J called. Part of the clones is not carried over; for the studies checked, unresolved V genes explain less than half of this, and the remainder is unexplained. The V and J calls and clone size are taken from that table; D and trimming were inferred from the DNA. This sample gives approximately 110,000 clones in total; about 90% of them show up just once. Jointly, the top ten make up 2% to 2.5% of the sample.

According to the study, the label for this sample's time point signals: about 28 days (+/-7) after the second vaccine dose. Because spike-specific TCR depth and breadth did not differ between the two schedules, AZD1222 recipients who got a second dose at roughly 4 weeks were pooled with those who got a second dose at roughly 12 weeks. Samples from vaccinated people were obtained from the UK trials COV001 and COV002, which included a single-blind randomized controlled phase 2/3 trial of AZD1222 (ChAdOx1 nCoV-19) in healthy adults. For TCRbeta chain sequencing, PBMC samples were collected from trial participants at day 0 and at day 28 after the second dose. Based on the germline V gene, the CDR1 and CDR2 sequences are SNHLY and FYNNEI. V is trimmed back by 3 bases and J by 4 bases, and the junction contains 3 bases that no gene match accounts for. The CDR3 runs 13 residues from the cysteine to the phenylalanine. The retained sequence is limited to the CDR3, 39 bases, with the frame set at the first base.

The TCR originated in an adult who received the AZD1222 COVID-19 vaccine. Sequencing was performed on peripheral blood, taken 28 days after the second AZD1222 dose. The V and J genes are TRBV2 and TRBJ2-7; the central 7 bases match TRBD1. In nucleotide form, the sequence is TGTGCCAGCAGTGATGAGGGGGCGTACGAGCAGTACTTC. The encoded protein is CASSDEGAYEQYF.